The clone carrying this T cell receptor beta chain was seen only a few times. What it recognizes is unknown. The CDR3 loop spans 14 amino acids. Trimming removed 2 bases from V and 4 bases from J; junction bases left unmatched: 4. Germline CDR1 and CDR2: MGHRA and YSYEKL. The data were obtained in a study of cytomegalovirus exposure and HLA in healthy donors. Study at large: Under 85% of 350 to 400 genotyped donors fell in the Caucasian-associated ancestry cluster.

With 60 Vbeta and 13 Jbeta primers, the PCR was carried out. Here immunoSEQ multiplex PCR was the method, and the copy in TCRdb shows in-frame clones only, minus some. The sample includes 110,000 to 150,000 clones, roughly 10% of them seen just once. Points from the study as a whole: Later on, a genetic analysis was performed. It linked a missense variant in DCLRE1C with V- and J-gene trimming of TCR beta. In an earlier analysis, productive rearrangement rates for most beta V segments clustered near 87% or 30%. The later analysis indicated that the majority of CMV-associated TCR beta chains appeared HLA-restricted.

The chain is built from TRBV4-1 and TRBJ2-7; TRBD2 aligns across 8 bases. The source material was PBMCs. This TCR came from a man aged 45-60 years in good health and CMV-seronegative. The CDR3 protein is CASSQNGRGYEQYF. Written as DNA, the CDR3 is TGCGCCAGCAGCCAAAACGGGAGGGGTTACGAGCAGTACTTC.